Sequencing of this TCR beta chain was carried out in a study of regulatory T cells in long-lasting Graves disease. Study-wide points: There were preferences for TRBV28, TRBJ1-2 and TRBJ2-5 in persistent disease. Persistent cases of Graves' showed reduced TCR diversity relative to newly diagnosed patients. The persistent group shared 2,500 to 3,000 public clonotypes, more than the roughly 970 shared by new patients.

Time point denoted: persistent/refractory GD, antithyroid drugs over 5 years with positive TRAb. PBMC-derived RNA was used for the TCR library. Those enrolled as patients came out of an endocrinology department in Xi'an, China. Investigators prepared the TCR beta libraries by applying iRepertoire HTBI primers and Arm-PCR of CDR3 regions. TCRdb independently ran MiXCR on the multiplex PCR reads; one entry per CDR3 protein. The sample gives around 460,000 distinct CDR3 sequences, 20% to 25% of which show up once; roughly 14% is in the top ten. This clonotype has at least ten counts. What it recognizes is unknown. The CDR3 runs to 15 residues. V was pared by 5 bases and J by 6 bases, with 8 bases of the junction left unmatched. Germline CDR1 MDHEN, CDR2 SYDVKM.

This TCR derives from a female donor with Graves disease. Material: peripheral blood mononuclear cells (PBMCs), obtained when the disease was refractory, from a patient treated with antithyroid drugs. The gene calls are TRBV28 and TRBJ1-4; 8 bases align to TRBD1. The CDR3, as DNA: TGTGCCAGCAGTCCACCAGGGGGCTTGGATGAAAAACTGTTTTTT. Protein product: CASSPPGGLDEKLFF. Supplemented by reference TRBV28 and TRBJ1-4, the full variable domain reads DVKVTQSSRYLVKRTGEKVFLECVQDMDHENMFWYRQDPGLGLRLIYFSYDVKMKEKGDIPEGYSVSREKKERFSLILESASTNQTSMYLCASSPPGGLDEKLFFGSGTQLSVL.